The clone carrying this T cell receptor beta chain was counted a few times. As yet, its antigen is unknown. This record belongs to a study of beta chain features in type 1 diabetes. The J segment lost 3 bases and the V segment lost 3 bases, leaving 5 bases of the junction unmatched. Germline V gives CDR1 SGHNT, CDR2 YYREEE (reference sequence). This CDR3 contains 15 residues. The investigators reverse transcribed all of the isolated RNA, so they sequenced expressed TCRB transcripts. Using immunoSEQ multiplex PCR, the repertoire was profiled, and TCRdb retains in-frame clones only, with some absent. Here the sample spans some 270,000 clones, 11% being singletons. Whole-study results and caveats: A pattern of fewer insertions and more deletions at VDJ junctions was seen in type 1 diabetes patients. Among all four CD4+ subsets, Type 1 diabetes patients had TCRB CDR3s that were moderately but significantly shorter.

Sequenced: naive CD4+ T cells from blood. The sequence was obtained from a man between 25 and 39 years old with type 1 diabetes. This chain uses TRBV5-4 with TRBJ2-1; 8 positions agree with TRBD2. The CDR3 bases are TGTGCCAGCAGCTCGGAGCGGGGGTTCTACAATGAGCAGTTCTTC. It is translated as CASSSERGFYNEQFF.